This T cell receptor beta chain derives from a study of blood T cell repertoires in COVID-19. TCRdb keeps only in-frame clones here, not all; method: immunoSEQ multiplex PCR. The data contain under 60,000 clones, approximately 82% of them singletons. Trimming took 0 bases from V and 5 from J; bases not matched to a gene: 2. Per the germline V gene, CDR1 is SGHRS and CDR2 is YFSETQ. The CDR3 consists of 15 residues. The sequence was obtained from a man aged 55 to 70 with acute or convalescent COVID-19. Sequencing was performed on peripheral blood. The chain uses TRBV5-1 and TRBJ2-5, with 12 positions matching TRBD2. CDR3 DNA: TGCGCCAGCAGCTTGGGACTAGCGGGGGTGGAGACCCAGTACTTC. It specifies CASSLGLAGVETQYF. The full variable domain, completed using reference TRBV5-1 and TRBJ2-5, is KAGVTQTPRYLIKTRGQQVTLSCSPISGHRSVSWYQQTPGQGLQFLFEYFSETQRNKGNFPGRFSGRQFSNSRSEMNVSTLELGDSALYLCASSLGLAGVETQYFGPGTRLLVL.